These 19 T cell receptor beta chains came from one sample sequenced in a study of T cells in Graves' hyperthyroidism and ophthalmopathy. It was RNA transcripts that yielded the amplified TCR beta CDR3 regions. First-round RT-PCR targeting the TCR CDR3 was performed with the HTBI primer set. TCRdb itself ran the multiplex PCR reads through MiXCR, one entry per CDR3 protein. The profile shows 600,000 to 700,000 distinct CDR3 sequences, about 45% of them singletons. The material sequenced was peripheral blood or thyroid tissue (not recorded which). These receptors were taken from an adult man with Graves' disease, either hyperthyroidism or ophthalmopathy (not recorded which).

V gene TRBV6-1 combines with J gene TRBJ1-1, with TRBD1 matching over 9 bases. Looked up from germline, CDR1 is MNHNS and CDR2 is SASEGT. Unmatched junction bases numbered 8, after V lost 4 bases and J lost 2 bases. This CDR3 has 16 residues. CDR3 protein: CASSAITGGVNTEAFF. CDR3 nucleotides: TGTGCCAGCAGTGCGATTACAGGGGGCGTTAACACTGAAGCTTTCTTT.

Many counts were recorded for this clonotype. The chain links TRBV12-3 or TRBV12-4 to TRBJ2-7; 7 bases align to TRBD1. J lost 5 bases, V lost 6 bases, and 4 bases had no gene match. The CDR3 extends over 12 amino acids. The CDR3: CASRRDSHEQYF. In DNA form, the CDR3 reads TGTGCCAGCAGGAGGGACAGCCACGAGCAGTACTTC.

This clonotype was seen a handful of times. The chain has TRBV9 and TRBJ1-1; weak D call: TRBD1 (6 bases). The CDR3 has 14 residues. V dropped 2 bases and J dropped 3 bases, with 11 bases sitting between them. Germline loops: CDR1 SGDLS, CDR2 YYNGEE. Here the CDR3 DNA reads TGTGCCAGCAGCGTTTCCCCAGGGGACACTGAAGCTTTCTTT. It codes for CASSVSPGDTEAFF.

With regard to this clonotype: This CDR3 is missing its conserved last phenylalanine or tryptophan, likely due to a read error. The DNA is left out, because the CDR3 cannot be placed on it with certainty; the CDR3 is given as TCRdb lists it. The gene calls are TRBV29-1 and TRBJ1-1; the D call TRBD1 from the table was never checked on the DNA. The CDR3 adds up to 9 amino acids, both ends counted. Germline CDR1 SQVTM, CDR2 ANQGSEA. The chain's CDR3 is CSVENAGAY.

The chain's CDR3 is CATSDPTGADEKLFF. The CDR3 nucleotides read TGTGCCACCAGTGATCCGACGGGAGCCGATGAAAAACTGTTTTTT. This chain joins TRBV24-1 and TRBJ1-4, with D unclear. Trimming removed 3 bases from V and 6 bases from J, with 13 bases in between. Germline V gene data show CDR1 as KGHDR and CDR2 as SFDVKD. CDR3 length: 15 amino acids.

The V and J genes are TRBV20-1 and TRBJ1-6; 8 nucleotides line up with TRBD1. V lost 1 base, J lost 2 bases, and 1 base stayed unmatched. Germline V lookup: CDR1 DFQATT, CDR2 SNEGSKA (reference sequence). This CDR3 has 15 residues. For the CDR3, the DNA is TGCAGTGCTAGAGGACAGGGGACCTATAATTCACCCCTCCACTTT. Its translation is CSARGQGTYNSPLHF.

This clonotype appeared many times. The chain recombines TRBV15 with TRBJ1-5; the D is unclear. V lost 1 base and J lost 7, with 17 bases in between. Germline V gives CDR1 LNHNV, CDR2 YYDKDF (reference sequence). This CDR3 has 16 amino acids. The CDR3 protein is CATSRGVGVNGQPQHF. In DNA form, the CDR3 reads TGTGCCACCAGCAGAGGGGTTGGGGTAAACGGACAGCCCCAGCATTTT.

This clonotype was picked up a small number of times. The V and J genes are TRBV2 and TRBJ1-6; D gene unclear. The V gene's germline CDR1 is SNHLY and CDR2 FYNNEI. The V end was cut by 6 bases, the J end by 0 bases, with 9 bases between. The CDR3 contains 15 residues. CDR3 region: CASRVESSYNSPLHF. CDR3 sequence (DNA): TGTGCCAGCAGGGTGGAGAGCTCCTATAATTCACCCCTCCACTTT.

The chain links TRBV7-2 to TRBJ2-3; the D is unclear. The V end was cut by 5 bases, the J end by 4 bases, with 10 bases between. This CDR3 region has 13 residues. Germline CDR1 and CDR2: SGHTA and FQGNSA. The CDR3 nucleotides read TGTGCCAGCAGCCCAACCTCGTCAGATACGCAGTATTTT. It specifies CASSPTSSDTQYF.

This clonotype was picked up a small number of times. Written as DNA, the CDR3 is TGTGCCAGCAGACCCGGCCGGGTGAATCAGCCCCAGCATTTT. It is translated as CASRPGRVNQPQHF. The chain joins TRBV12-3 or TRBV12-4 to TRBJ1-5; the D is unclear. Trimming shortened V by 6 bases and J by 4 bases, and 13 bases separated the two germline ends. There are 14 residues in the CDR3.

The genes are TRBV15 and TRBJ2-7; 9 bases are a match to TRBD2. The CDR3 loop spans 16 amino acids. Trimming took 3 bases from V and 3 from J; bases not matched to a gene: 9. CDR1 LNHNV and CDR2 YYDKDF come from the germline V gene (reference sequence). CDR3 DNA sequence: TGTGCCACCAGCAGGGAAGGACTAGCGTCGAGCTACGAGCAGTACTTC. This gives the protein CATSREGLASSYEQYF. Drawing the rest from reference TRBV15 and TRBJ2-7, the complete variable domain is DAMVIQNPRYQVTQFGKPVTLSCSQTLNHNVMYWYQQKSSQAPKLLFHYYDKDFNNEADTPDNFQSRRPNTSFCFLDIRSPGLGDTAMYLCATSREGLASSYEQYFGPGTRLTVT.

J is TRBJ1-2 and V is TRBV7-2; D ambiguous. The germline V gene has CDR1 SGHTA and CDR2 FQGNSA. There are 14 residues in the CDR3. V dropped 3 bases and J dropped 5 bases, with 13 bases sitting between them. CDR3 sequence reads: CASSFSGFLYGYTF. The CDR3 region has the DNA TGTGCCAGCAGCTTCTCGGGTTTTCTTTATGGCTACACCTTC.

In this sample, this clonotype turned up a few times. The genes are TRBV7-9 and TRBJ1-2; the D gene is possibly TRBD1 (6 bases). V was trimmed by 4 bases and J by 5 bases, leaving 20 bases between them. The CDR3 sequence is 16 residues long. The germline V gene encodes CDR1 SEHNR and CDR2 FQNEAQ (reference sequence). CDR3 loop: CASSSERSGATYGYTF. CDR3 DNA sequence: TGTGCCAGCAGCTCGGAACGATCAGGGGCGACGTATGGCTACACCTTC.

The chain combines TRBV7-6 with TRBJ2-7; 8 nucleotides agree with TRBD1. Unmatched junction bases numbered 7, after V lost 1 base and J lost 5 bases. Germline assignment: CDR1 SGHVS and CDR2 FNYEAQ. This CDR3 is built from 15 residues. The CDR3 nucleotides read TGTGCCAGCAGCTTAGTCCCACAGGGGGTCCACGAGCAGTACTTC. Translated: CASSLVPQGVHEQYF.

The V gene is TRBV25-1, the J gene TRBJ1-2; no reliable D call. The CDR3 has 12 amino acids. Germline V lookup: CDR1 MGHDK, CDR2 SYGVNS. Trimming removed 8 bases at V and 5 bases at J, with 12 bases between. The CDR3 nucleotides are TGTGCCAGCCACGATACGGTATATGGCTACACCTTC. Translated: CASHDTVYGYTF.

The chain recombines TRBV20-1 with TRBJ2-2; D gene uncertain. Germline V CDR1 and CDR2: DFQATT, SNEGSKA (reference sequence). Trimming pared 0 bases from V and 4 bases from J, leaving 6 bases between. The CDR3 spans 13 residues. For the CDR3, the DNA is TGCAGTGCTAGAGAAACGATCACCGGGGAGCTGTTTTTT. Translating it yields CSARETITGELFF.

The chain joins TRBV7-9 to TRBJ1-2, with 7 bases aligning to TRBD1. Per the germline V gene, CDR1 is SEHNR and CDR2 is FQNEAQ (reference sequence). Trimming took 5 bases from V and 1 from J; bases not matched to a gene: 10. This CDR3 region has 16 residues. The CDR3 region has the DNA TGTGCCAGCAGCCCGACAGGGTCCACAATTAACTATGGCTACACCTTC. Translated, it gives CASSPTGSTINYGYTF.

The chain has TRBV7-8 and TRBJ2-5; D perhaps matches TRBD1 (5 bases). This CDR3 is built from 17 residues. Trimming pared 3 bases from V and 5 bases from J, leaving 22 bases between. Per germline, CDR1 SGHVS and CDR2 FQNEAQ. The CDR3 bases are TGTGCCAGCAGCTTGAAACCCTCAGGGTTGCGCAGGGAGACCCAGTACTTC. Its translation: CASSLKPSGLRRETQYF.

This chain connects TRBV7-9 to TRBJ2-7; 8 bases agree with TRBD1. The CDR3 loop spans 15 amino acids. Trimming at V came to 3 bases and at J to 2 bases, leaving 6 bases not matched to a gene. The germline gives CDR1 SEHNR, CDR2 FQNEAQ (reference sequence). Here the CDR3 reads CASSFSGTGPYEQYF. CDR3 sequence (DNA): TGTGCCAGCAGCTTTTCCGGGACAGGCCCCTACGAGCAGTACTTC.